This TCR beta chain was recovered during a study of cytomegalovirus exposure and HLA in healthy donors. Study observations and caveats: Exclusion applied to some V segments, including TRBV6-2 and TRBV6-3, as they were indistinguishable. Investigators reported 164 TCR beta chains as tied to cytomegalovirus.

Primers included in the PCR were 60 Vbeta and 13 Jbeta primers. Sequencing used immunoSEQ multiplex PCR; TCRdb keeps in-frame clones, though not all of them. This table holds roughly 130,000 clones, 75% to 85% found once. This clone was picked up one time. Its antigen remains unidentified. The CDR3 is 18 amino acids. This chain uses TRBV21-1 with TRBJ2-7; no DNA check was done on the table's D call, TRBD2. TRBV21-1 is a listed pseudogene. The sample consisted of PBMCs. The source of this sequence is a man younger than 45 in good health and CMV-seronegative. CDR3: CASSKGPRWTSFSYEQYF. The CDR3 DNA is TGTGCCAGCAGCAAAGGGCCTAGGTGGACTAGCTTCTCCTACGAGCAGTACTTC.